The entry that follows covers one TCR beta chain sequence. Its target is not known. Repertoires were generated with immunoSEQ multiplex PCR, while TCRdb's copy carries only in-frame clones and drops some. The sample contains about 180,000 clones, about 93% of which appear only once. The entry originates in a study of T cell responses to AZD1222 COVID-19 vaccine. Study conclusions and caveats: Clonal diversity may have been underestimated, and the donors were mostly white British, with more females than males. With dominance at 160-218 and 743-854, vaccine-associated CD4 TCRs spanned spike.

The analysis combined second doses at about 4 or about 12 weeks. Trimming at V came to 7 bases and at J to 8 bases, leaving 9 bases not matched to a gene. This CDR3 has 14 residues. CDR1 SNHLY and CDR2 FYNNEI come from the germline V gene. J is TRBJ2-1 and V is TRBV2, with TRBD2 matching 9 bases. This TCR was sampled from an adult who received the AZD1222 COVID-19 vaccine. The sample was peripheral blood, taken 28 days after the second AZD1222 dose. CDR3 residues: CASTNGLAYHEQFF. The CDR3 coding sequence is TGTGCCAGCACGAACGGACTAGCGTATCATGAGCAGTTCTTC.